The sequence of this T cell receptor (beta chain) was determined in a study of cytomegalovirus exposure and HLA in healthy donors. Regarding the study as a whole: TRBV6-2, TRBV6-3 and some other V segments were unresolvable in 87-base-pair reads. For most subjects, TCR beta sequences were reported to predict HLA-A and HLA-B alleles with accuracy. As was reported, the classifier diagnosed cytomegalovirus status with high specificity and sensitivity.

The primer mix had 60 Vbeta and 13 Jbeta primers. In the authors' workflow: Later, tens of millions of unique TCR beta chains were counted in an analysis, and around 11 million of them were shared. The method was immunoSEQ multiplex PCR; TCRdb's version includes in-frame clones alone and lacks a portion of them. The V and J calls and clone size were taken over from that table, and D and trimming were inferred from the DNA. The repertoire holds roughly 190,000 clones, with around four fifths as singletons. Concerning this clone: Antigen unknown.

CDR1 SGHTA and CDR2 FQGNSA come from the germline V gene. V trimming: 7 bases; J trimming: 5 bases; junction bases outside the gene matches: 13. The CDR3 is made up of 15 amino acids. Material for sequencing was PBMCs. The source of this sequence is a woman in her forties or fifties in good health and CMV-seropositive. This chain connects TRBV7-2 to TRBJ1-1; 7 bases are a match to TRBD1. Written as DNA, the CDR3 is TGTGCCAGCACTCGGAAGGGGGCTCAAGAGACTGAAGCTTTCTTT. As protein: CASTRKGAQETEAFF.